A selection of T cell receptor beta chains follows, all from one sample in a study of CD8+ T cells in alopecia areata. Sequencing was performed with immunoSEQ multiplex PCR; in TCRdb, only in-frame clones are kept and a portion is missing. The top ten hold 1.6% of the sample, which has under 250,000 clones, about 58% seen once. Sequencing used CD4+ T cells sorted from blood, obtained at week 4, from a patient treated with tofacitinib. The source of these receptors is a human donor with alopecia areata. CDR3s include the opening cysteine and the closing phenylalanine or tryptophan. D genes are given only for firm matches. Expanded clones are given a class, and other clones once, few, many or no size at all.

abundance,j_gene,v_gene,d_gene,CDR3aa,CDR3nt
-,TRBJ2-3,TRBV30,-,CAWSGQRHPDTQYF,TGTGCCTGGAGTGGGCAACGTCATCCAGATACGCAGTATTTT
-,TRBJ2-3,TRBV29-1,-,CSVEAAQTLADTQYF,TGCAGCGTTGAAGCAGCCCAGACCTTGGCGGATACGCAGTATTTT
-,TRBJ2-2,TRBV30,-,CAWSVLDFGELFF,TGTGCCTGGAGTGTACTGGACTTCGGGGAGCTGTTTTTT
-,TRBJ1-3,TRBV9,-,CASSERNSGNTIYF,TGTGCCAGCAGCGAGCGCAACTCTGGAAACACCATATATTTT
-,TRBJ2-3,TRBV5-6,-,CASSSGGQGNTDTQYF,TGTGCCAGCAGCTCTGGCGGTCAGGGTAATACAGATACGCAGTATTTT
-,TRBJ2-5,TRBV4-1,-,CASSQGTVETQYF,TGCGCCAGCAGCCAAGGAACCGTCGAGACCCAGTACTTC
-,TRBJ2-5,TRBV5-1,-,CASSPGTGKETQYF,TGCGCCAGCAGTCCGGGGACCGGCAAAGAGACCCAGTACTTC
-,TRBJ2-2,TRBV30,TRBD1,CAWSHRGLNTGELFF,TGTGCCTGGAGCCACAGGGGTCTAAACACCGGGGAGCTGTTTTTT
-,TRBJ1-1,TRBV7-6,-,CASSPLSPSNTEAFF,TGTGCCAGCAGCCCATTGTCGCCGTCGAACACTGAAGCTTTCTTT
-,TRBJ2-6,TRBV5-4,-,CASSLGTGVSGANVLTF,TGTGCCAGCAGCTTAGGGACGGGAGTCTCTGGGGCCAACGTCCTGACTTTC
once,TRBJ2-7,TRBV29-1,TRBD1,CSASDRGHEQYF,TGCAGCGCCAGCGACAGGGGGCACGAGCAGTACTTC
-,TRBJ2-3,TRBV7-2,-,CASSPGGTDTQYF,TGTGCCAGCAGCCCAGGGGGCACAGATACGCAGTATTTT
few,TRBJ1-2,TRBV7-2,-,CASSRGNGYTF,TGTGCCAGCAGCAGGGGCAATGGCTACACCTTC
-,TRBJ2-3,TRBV29-1,TRBD2,CSVVLLAGGHSTDTQYF,TGCAGCGTTGTATTACTAGCGGGGGGTCATAGCACAGATACGCAGTATTTT
-,TRBJ2-5,TRBV6-5,-,CASRPTYQETQYF,TGTGCCAGCAGACCGACTTACCAAGAGACCCAGTACTTC
-,TRBJ2-7,TRBV2,-,CASSDIGTDSGSEQYF,TGTGCCAGCAGTGATATTGGGACCGACTCAGGCAGCGAGCAGTACTTC
-,TRBJ1-1,TRBV19,-,CATSAKGVEAFF,TGTGCCACCTCCGCCAAGGGTGTTGAAGCTTTCTTT
-,TRBJ1-5,TRBV30,-,CAWSRGRNSNQPQHF,TGTGCCTGGAGTCGAGGGAGAAATAGCAATCAGCCCCAGCATTTT
-,TRBJ1-2,TRBV29-1,-,CSVEDTAYGYTF,TGCAGCGTTGAAGACACCGCCTATGGCTACACCTTC
few,TRBJ2-5,TRBV2,-,CASRGPGETQYF,TGTGCCAGCAGGGGGCCGGGGGAGACCCAGTACTTC
-,TRBJ2-5,TRBV29-1,TRBD1,CSGTGGQETQYF,TGCAGCGGGACAGGGGGCCAAGAGACCCAGTACTTC
once,TRBJ2-3,TRBV5-1,TRBD2,CASSLAVSGTSSDTQYF,TGCGCCAGCAGCTTGGCGGTTAGCGGGACCTCTTCAGATACGCAGTATTTT
-,TRBJ1-2,TRBV2,-,CASSGQGGDGYTF,TGTGCCAGCAGCGGCCAGGGAGGAGATGGCTACACCTTC
-,TRBJ1-6,TRBV30,-,CAWDQGPNSPLHF,TGTGCCTGGGACCAGGGACCTAATTCACCCCTCCACTTT
few,TRBJ2-2,TRBV19,-,CASSIKGNTGELFF,TGTGCCAGTAGTATCAAGGGGAACACCGGGGAGCTGTTTTTT
-,TRBJ1-2,TRBV11-2,-,CASSSGQSPTNYGYTF,TGTGCCAGCAGCTCTGGACAGAGCCCTACTAACTATGGCTACACCTTC
-,TRBJ2-3,TRBV29-1,-,CSVHTLDTQYF,TGCAGCGTTCATACTCTTGATACGCAGTATTTT
-,TRBJ2-7,TRBV4-3,-,CASSQDTDSYEQYF,TGCGCCAGCAGCCAAGATACGGATTCTTACGAGCAGTACTTC
-,TRBJ1-2,TRBV4-1,TRBD1,CASSQVHTGGSGYTF,TGCGCCAGCAGCCAAGTGCACACAGGGGGCAGCGGCTACACCTTC
-,TRBJ2-1,TRBV10-1,-,CASSEFRGGNEQFF,TGCGCCAGCAGTGAGTTTCGGGGTGGGAATGAGCAGTTCTTC
-,TRBJ1-2,TRBV25-1,-,CASSEPGVAYGYTF,TGTGCCAGCAGTGAGCCCGGGGTCGCCTATGGCTACACCTTC
-,TRBJ1-2,TRBV9,TRBD1,CASSVGQGSYGYTF,TGTGCCAGCAGCGTTGGACAGGGATCCTATGGCTACACCTTC
-,TRBJ1-1,TRBV11-2,-,CASSLSWANTEAFF,TGTGCCAGCAGCCTCAGTTGGGCGAACACTGAAGCTTTCTTT
-,TRBJ2-4,TRBV19,-,CASSVTVGSDIQYF,TGTGCCAGTAGTGTAACCGTCGGGAGTGACATTCAGTACTTC
few,TRBJ1-1,TRBV14,-,CASSQSRDLLNTEAFF,TGTGCCAGCAGCCAGAGCAGGGACCTTTTGAACACTGAAGCTTTCTTT
-,TRBJ2-2,TRBV29-1,TRBD2,CSAGGAAGELFF,TGCAGCGCCGGGGGGGCCGCCGGGGAGCTGTTTTTT
-,TRBJ1-3,TRBV7-2,-,CASSSSAGNTIYF,TGTGCCAGCAGCTCTTCCGCGGGAAACACCATATATTTT
-,TRBJ2-1,TRBV10-3,TRBD2,CAISASGAYNEQFF,TGTGCCATCAGTGCTAGCGGGGCCTACAATGAGCAGTTCTTC
-,TRBJ1-2,TRBV7-2,TRBD1,CASSASTGAYGYTF,TGTGCCAGCAGCGCGTCAACAGGGGCTTATGGCTACACCTTC
-,TRBJ2-1,TRBV15,-,CATSLGGNEQFF,TGTGCCACCAGCCTAGGTGGTAATGAGCAGTTCTTC
-,TRBJ1-2,TRBV6-6,-,CASSLGFNYGYTF,TGTGCCAGCAGTTTGGGGTTTAACTATGGCTACACCTTC
-,TRBJ2-7,TRBV29-1,TRBD2,CSVASGGNYEQYF,TGCAGCGTTGCGAGCGGGGGGAATTACGAGCAGTACTTC
-,TRBJ2-3,TRBV29-1,-,CSVDSTGVGTDTQYF,TGCAGCGTTGATTCTACGGGGGTTGGCACAGATACGCAGTATTTT
few,TRBJ1-3,TRBV7-6,TRBD1,CASSDKTGAGNTIYF,TGTGCCAGCAGCGATAAAACAGGGGCGGGAAACACCATATATTTT
-,TRBJ1-1,TRBV7-9,-,CASSPQTLNTEAFF,TGTGCCAGCAGCCCTCAGACTTTGAACACTGAAGCTTTCTTT
-,TRBJ1-1,TRBV29-1,-,CSVGGRQNTEAFF,TGCAGCGTTGGCGGACGGCAGAACACTGAAGCTTTCTTT
few,TRBJ1-1,TRBV29-1,-,CSVDRGNTEAFF,TGCAGCGTTGACAGGGGGAACACTGAAGCTTTCTTT
few,TRBJ2-7,TRBV29-1,-,CSVTQGGQYF,TGCAGCGTGACACAGGGCGGGCAGTACTTC
-,TRBJ1-5,TRBV15,-,CATSIGAQPQHF,TGTGCCACCAGCATAGGGGCCCAGCCCCAGCATTTT
-,TRBJ2-1,TRBV29-1,-,CSVSKVDVEQFF,TGCAGCGTTAGTAAGGTTGACGTCGAGCAGTTCTTC
-,TRBJ2-7,TRBV30,TRBD1,CAWGQGAYEQYF,TGTGCCTGGGGACAGGGAGCCTACGAGCAGTACTTC
-,TRBJ2-1,TRBV19,-,CASSAEGTYNEQFF,TGTGCCAGTAGTGCGGAGGGGACCTACAATGAGCAGTTCTTC
-,TRBJ1-1,TRBV19,-,CASSRTTGGREAFF,TGTGCCAGTAGTAGGACGACAGGTGGCCGCGAAGCTTTCTTT
-,TRBJ2-7,TRBV7-9,-,CASSLAEGAYEQYF,TGTGCCAGCAGCTTAGCGGAGGGGGCTTACGAGCAGTACTTC
-,TRBJ2-2,TRBV29-1,TRBD1,CSIRGQGNTGELFF,TGCAGCATCCGGGGACAGGGTAACACCGGGGAGCTGTTTTTT
-,TRBJ1-5,TRBV25-1,-,CASRQSAAEPQHF,TGTGCCAGCAGACAGTCCGCGGCTGAGCCCCAGCATTTT
-,TRBJ2-5,TRBV30,-,CAWSVRAMKETQYF,TGTGCCTGGAGTGTACGGGCTATGAAAGAGACCCAGTACTTC
once,TRBJ1-2,TRBV2,-,CASRTGAYGYTF,TGTGCCAGCAGGACGGGGGCTTATGGCTACACCTTC
-,TRBJ2-7,TRBV4-3,-,CASSQAIERSEQYF,TGCGCCAGCAGCCAAGCAATCGAGAGAAGCGAGCAGTACTTC
-,TRBJ1-1,TRBV5-6,-,CASSIVTGKAFF,TGTGCCAGCAGCATAGTAACAGGGAAAGCTTTCTTT